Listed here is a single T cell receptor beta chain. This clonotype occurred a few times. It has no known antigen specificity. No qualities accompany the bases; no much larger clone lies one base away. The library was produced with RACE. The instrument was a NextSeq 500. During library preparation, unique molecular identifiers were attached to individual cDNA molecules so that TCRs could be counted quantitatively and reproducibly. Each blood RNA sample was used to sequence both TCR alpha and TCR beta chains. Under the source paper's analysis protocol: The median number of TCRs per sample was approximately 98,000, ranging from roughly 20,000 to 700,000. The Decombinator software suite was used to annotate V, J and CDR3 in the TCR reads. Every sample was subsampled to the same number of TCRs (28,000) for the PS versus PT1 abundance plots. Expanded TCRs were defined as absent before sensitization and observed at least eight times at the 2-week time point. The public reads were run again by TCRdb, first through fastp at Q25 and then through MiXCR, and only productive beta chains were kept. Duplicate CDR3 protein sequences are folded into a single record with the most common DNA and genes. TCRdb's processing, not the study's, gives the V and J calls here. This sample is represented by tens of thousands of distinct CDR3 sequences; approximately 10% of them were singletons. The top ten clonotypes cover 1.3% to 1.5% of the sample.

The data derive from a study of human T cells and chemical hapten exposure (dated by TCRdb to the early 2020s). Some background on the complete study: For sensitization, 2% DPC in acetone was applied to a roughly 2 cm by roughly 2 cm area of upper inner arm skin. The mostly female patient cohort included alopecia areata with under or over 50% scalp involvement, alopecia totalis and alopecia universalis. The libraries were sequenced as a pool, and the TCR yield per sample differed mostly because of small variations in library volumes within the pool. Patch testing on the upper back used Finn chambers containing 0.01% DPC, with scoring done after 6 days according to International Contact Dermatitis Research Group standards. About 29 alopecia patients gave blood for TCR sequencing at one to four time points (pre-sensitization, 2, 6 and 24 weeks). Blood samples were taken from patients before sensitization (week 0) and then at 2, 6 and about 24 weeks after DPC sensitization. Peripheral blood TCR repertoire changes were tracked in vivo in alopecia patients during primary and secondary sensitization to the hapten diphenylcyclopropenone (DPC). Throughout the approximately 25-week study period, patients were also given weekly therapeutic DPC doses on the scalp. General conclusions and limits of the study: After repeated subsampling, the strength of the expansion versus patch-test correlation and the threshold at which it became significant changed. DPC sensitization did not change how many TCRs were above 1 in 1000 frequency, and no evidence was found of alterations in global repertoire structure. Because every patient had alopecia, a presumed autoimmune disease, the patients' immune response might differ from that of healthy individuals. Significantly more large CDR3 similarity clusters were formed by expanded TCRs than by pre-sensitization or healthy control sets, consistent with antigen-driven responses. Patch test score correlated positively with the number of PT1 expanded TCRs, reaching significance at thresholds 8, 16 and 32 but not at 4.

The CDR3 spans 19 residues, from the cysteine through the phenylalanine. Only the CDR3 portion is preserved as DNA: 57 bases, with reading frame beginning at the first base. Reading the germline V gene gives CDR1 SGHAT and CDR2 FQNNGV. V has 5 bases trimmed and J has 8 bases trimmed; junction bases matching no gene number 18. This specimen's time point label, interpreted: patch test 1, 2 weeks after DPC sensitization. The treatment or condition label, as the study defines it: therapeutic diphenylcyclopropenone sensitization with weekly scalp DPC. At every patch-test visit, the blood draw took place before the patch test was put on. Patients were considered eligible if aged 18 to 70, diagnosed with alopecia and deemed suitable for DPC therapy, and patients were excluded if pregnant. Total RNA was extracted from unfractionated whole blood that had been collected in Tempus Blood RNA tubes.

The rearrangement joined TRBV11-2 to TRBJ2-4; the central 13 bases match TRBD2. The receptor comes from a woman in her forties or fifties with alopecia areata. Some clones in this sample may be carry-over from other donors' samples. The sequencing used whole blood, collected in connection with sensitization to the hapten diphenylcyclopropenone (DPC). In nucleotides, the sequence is TGTGCCAGCAGCCCGGGGACTAGCGGGAATGGCCTAGCCAGAGACATTCAGTACTTC. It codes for CASSPGTSGNGLARDIQYF.